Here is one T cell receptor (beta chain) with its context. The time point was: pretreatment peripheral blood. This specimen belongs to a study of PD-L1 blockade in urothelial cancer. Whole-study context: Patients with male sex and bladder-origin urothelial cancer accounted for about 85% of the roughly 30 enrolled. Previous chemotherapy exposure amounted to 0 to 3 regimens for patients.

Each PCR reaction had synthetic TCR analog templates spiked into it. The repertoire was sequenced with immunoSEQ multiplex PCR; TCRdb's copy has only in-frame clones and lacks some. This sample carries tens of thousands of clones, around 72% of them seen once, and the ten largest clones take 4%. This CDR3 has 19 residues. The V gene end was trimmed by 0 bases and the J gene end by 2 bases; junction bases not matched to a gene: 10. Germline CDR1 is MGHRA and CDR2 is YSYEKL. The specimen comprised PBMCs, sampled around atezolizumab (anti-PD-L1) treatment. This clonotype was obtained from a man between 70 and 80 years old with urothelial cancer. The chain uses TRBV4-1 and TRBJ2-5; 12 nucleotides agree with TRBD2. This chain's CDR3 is CASSQEPPLGLAGQETQYF. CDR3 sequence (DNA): TGCGCCAGCAGCCAAGAACCCCCCCTTGGACTAGCGGGACAAGAGACCCAGTACTTC.